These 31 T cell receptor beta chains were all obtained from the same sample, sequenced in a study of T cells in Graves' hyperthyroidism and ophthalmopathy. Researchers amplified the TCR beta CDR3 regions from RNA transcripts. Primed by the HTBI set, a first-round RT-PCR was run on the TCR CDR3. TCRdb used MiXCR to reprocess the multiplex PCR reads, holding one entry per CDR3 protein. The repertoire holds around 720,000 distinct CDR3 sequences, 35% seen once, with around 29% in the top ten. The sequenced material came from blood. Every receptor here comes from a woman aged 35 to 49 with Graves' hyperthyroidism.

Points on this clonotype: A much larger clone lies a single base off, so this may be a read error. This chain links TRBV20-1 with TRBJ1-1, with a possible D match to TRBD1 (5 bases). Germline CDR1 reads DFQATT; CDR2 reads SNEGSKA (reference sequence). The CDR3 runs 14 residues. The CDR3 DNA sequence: TGCAGTGCTAGAGATCAGGGAACCTACACTGAAACTTTCTTT. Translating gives CSARDQGTYTETFF.

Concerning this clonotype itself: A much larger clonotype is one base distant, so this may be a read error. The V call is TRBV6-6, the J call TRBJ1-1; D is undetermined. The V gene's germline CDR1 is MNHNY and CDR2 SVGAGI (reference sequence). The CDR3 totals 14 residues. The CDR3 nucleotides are TGTGCCAGCAGTTTACAGCTGCTGAACACTGGAGCTTTCTTT. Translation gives CASSLQLLNTGAFF.

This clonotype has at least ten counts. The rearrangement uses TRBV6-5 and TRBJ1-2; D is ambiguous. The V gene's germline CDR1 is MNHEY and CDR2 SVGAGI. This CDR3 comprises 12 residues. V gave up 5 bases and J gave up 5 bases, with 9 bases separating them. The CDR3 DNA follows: TGTGCCAGCAGTCGCGTGGGGTATGGCTACACCTTC. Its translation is CASSRVGYGYTF.

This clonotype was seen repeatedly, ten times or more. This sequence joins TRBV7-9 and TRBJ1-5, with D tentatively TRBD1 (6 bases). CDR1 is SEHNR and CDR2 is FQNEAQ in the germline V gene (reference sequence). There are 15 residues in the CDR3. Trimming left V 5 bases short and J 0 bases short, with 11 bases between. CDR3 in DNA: TGTGCCAGCAGCCCATGGACAGATAGCAATCAGCCCCAGCATTTT. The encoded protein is CASSPWTDSNQPQHF.

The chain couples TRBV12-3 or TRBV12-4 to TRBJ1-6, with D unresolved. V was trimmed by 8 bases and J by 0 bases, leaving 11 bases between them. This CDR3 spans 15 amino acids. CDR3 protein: CASAGPNSYNSPLHF. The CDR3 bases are TGTGCCAGCGCCGGGCCCAACTCCTATAATTCACCCCTCCACTTT.

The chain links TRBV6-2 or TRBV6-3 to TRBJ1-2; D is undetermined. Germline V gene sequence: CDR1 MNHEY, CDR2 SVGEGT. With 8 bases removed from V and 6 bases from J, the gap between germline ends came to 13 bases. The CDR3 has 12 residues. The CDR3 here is CASRGGSHGYTF. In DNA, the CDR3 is TGTGCCAGCCGTGGAGGGTCCCATGGCTACACCTTC.

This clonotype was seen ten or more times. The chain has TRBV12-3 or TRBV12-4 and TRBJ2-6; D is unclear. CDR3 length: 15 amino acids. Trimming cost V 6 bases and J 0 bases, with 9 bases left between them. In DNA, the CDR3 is TGTGCCAGCAGCTCCGGCTCCTCTGGGGCCAACGTCCTGACTTTC. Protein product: CASSSGSSGANVLTF.

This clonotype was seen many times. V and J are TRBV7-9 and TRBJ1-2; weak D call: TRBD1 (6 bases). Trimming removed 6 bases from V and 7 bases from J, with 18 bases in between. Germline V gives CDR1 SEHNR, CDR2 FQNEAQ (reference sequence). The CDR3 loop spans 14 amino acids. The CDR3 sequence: CASRHRERGFGYTF. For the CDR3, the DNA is TGTGCCAGCAGGCACAGGGAAAGGGGCTTTGGCTACACCTTC.

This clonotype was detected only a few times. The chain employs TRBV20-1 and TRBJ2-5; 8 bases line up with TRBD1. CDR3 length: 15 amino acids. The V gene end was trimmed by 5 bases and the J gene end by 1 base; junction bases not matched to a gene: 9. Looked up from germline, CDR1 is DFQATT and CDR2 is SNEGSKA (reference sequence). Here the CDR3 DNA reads TGCAGTGCTCGGACAGGGATGAGGATCCAAGAGACCCAGTACTTC. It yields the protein CSARTGMRIQETQYF.

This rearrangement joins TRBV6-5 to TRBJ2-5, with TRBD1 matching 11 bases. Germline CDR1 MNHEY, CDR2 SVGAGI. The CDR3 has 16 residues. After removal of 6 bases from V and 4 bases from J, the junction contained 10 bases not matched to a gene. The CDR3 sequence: CASRPTGQGDGETQYF. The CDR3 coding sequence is TGTGCCAGCAGACCTACGGGACAGGGGGACGGAGAGACCCAGTACTTC.

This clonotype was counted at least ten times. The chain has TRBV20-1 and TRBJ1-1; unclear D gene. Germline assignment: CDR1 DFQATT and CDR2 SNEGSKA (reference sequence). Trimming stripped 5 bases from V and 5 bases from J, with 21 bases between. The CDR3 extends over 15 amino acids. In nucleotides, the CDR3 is TGCAGTGCTTCATACCTTCCAGGTATTGAGACTGAAGCTTTCTTT. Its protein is CSASYLPGIETEAFF.

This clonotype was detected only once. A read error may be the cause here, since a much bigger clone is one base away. The CDR3 sequence is CASCTRDRPYEQYF. The CDR3 DNA sequence: TGTGCCAGCTGTACTCGGGACAGGCCTTACGAGCAGTACTTC. V and J are TRBV6-5 and TRBJ2-7; 8 nucleotides align to TRBD1. The CDR3 runs 14 residues. Germline V lookup: CDR1 MNHEY, CDR2 SVGAGI. Trimming removed 8 bases from V and 4 bases from J; junction bases left unmatched: 10.

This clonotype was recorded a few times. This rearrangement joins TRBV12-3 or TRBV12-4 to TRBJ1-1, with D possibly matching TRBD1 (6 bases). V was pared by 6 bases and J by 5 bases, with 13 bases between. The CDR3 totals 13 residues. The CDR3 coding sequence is TGTGCCAGCAGGGAACAGGGCTGGACTGAAGCTTTCTTT. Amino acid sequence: CASREQGWTEAFF.

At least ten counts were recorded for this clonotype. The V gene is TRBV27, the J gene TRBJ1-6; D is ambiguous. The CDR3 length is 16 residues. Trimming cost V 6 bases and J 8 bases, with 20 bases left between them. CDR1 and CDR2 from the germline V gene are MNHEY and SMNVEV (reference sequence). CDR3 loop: CASRGPSNVGDSPLHF. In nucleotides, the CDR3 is TGTGCCAGCAGAGGTCCGTCGAATGTTGGGGATTCACCCCTCCACTTT.

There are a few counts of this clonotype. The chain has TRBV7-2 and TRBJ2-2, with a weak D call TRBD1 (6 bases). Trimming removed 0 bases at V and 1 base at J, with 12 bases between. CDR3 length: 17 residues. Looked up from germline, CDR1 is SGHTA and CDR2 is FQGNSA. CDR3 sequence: CASSLAPRGMNTGELFF. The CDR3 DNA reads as TGTGCCAGCAGCTTAGCGCCCAGGGGTATGAACACCGGGGAGCTGTTTTTT.

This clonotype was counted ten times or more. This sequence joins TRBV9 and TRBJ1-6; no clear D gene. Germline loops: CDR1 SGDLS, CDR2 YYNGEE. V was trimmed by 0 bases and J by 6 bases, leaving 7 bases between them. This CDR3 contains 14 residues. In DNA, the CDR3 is TGTGCCAGCAGCGTAGGCCTCCTTAATTCACCCCTCCACTTT. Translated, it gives CASSVGLLNSPLHF.

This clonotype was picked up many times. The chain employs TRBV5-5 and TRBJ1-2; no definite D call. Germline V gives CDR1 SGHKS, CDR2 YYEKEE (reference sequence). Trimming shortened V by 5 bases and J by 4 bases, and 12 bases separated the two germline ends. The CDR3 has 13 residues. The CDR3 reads CASRPRAIYGYTF. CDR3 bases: TGTGCCAGCAGGCCACGGGCCATCTATGGCTACACCTTC.

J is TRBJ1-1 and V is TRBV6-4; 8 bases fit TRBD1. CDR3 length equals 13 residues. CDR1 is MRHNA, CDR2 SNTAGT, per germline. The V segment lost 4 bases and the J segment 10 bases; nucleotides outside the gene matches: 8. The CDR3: CASSAGQGARAFF. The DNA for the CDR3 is TGTGCCAGCAGTGCAGGGCAGGGGGCTCGAGCTTTCTTT.

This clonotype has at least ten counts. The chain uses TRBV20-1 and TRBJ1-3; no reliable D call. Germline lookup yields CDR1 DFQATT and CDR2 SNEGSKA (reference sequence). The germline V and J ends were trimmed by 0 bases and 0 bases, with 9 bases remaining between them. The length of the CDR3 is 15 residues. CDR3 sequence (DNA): TGCAGTGCTAGAGATGAGCGCGTCTCTGGAAACACCATATATTTT. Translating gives CSARDERVSGNTIYF.

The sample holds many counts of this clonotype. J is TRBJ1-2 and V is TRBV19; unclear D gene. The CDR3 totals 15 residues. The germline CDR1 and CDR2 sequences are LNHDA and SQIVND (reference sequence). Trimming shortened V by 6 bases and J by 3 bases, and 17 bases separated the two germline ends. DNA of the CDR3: TGTGCCAGTAGAGCCCTGAGCGCAGACGACTATGGCTACACCTTC. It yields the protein CASRALSADDYGYTF.

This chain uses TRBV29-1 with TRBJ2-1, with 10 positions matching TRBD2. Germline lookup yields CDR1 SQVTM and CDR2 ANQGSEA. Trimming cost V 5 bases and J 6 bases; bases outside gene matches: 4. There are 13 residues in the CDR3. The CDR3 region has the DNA TGCAGCGTTAAGGAGCGGGAGGGCAATGAGCAGTTCTTC. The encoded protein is CSVKEREGNEQFF.

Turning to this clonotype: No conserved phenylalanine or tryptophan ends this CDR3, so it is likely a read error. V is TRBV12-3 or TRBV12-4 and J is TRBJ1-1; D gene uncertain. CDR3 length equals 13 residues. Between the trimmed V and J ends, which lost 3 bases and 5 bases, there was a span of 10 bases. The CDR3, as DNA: TGTGCCAGCAGTTTCCGGCGTGGGACTGAAGCTTTCCTT. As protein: CASSFRRGTEAFL.

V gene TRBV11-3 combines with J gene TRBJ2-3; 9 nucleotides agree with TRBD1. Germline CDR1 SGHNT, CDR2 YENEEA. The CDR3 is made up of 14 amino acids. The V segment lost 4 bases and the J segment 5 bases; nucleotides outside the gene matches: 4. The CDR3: CASSSTGGGDTQYF. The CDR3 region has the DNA TGTGCCAGCAGCTCAACAGGGGGCGGAGATACGCAGTATTTT.

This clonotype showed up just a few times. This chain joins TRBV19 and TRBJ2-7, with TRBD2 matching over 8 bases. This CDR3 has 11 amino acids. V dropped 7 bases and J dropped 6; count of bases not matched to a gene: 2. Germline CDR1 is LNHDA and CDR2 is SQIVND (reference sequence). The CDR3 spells CASTGGGEQYF. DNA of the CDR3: TGTGCCAGTACCGGGGGGGGCGAGCAGTACTTC.

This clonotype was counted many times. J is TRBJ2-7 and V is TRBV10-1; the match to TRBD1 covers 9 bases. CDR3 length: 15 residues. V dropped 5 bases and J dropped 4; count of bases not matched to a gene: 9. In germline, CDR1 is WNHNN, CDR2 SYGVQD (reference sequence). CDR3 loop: CASSNTGTGTYEQYF. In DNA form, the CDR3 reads TGCGCCAGCAGTAACACCGGGACAGGGACATACGAGCAGTACTTC.

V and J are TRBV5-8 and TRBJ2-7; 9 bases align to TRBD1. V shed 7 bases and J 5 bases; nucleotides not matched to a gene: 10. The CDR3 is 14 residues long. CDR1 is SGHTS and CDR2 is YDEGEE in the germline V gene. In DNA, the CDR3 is TGTGCCAGCGGTCCCGGGACAGGGCCCAACGAGCAGTACTTC. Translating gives CASGPGTGPNEQYF.

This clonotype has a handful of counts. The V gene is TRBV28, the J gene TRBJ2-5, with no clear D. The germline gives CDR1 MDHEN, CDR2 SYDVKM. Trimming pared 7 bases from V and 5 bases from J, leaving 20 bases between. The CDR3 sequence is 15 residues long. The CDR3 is CASTRYVGSRETQYF. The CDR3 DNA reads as TGTGCCAGCACCAGATACGTGGGTTCTCGGGAGACCCAGTACTTC. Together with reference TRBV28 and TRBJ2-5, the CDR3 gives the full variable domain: DVKVTQSSRYLVKRTGEKVFLECVQDMDHENMFWYRQDPGLGLRLIYFSYDVKMKEKGDIPEGYSVSREKKERFSLILESASTNQTSMYLCASTRYVGSRETQYFGPGTRLLVL.

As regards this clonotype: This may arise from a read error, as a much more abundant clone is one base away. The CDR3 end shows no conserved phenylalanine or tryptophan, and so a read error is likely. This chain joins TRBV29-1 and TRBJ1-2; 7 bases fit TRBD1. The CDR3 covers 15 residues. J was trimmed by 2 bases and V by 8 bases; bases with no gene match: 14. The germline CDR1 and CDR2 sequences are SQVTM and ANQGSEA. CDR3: CSPGGRGYRNYGYTL. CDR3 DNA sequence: TGCAGCCCCGGTGGCAGGGGGTATAGGAACTATGGCTACACCCTC.

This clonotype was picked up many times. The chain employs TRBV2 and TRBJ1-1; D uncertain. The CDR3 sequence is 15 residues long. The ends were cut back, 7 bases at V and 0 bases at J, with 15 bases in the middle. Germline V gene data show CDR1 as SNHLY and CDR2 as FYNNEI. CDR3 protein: CASTSQGEMNTEAFF. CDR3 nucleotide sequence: TGTGCCAGCACATCCCAAGGAGAAATGAACACTGAAGCTTTCTTT.

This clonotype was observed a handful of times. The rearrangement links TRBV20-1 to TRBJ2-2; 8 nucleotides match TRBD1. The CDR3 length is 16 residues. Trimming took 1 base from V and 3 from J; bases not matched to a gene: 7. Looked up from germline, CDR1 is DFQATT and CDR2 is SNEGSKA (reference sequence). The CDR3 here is CSARVDRGQDTGELFF. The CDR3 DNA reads TGCAGTGCTAGAGTAGACAGGGGACAGGACACCGGGGAGCTGTTTTTT.

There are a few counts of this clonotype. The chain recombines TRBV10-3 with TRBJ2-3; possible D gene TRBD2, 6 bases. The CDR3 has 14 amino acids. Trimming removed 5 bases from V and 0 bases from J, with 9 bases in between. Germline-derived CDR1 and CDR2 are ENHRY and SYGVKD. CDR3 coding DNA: TGTGCCATCAGTTCCGGGACTAGCACAGATACGCAGTATTTT. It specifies CAISSGTSTDTQYF.